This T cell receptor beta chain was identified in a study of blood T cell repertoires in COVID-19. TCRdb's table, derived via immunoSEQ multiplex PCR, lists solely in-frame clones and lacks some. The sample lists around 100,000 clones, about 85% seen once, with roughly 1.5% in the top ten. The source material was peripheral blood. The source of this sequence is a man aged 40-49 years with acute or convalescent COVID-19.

CDR3 bases: TGTGCCAGCAGCCAGGGACAGGGACACACTGAAGCTTTCTTT. Translating gives CASSQGQGHTEAFF. This chain uses TRBV3-1 (or the pseudogene TRBV3-2) with TRBJ1-1, with 9 bases that match TRBD1. The length of the CDR3 is 14 residues. From germline, CDR1 is LGHDT and CDR2 YNNKEL (reference sequence). V shed 3 bases, J shed 3 bases, and the junction held 2 bases outside the gene matches.